This T cell receptor beta chain is from a study of T-cell reconstitution after alpha-beta-depleted transplantation in children (dated by TCRdb to about 2016). Background for the entire study: The study quantitatively tracked T-cell immune reconstitution after TCRalphabeta/CD19-depleted allogeneic hematopoietic cell transplantation in children using TCR repertoire profiling. Broader findings and caveats from the paper: Hyperexpanded clone frequencies declined over subsequent months; after one year, T-cell counts and TCRbeta diversity were mostly attributed to newly produced T cells. The high TCRbeta diversity at day 60 in some patients was ascribed to recipient T cells and intrathymic progenitors that had survived conditioning. The apparently early alphabetaT-cell count recovery about two months after transplant was reportedly dependent on only several hundred rapidly expanded clones derived from non-depleted graft cells.

Explained via the paper, the treatment or condition label denotes: allogeneic hematopoietic cell transplantation with graft depleted of TCRalphabeta T cells and CD19 B cells. TCRalphabeta/CD19-depleted allogeneic hematopoietic cell grafts were given to the transplant recipients, all of whom were children. Turning to this clonotype: Its antigen remains unidentified. Per-nucleotide qualities are absent, and no much larger clonotype sits a single base away.

Reading the germline V gene (reference sequence) gives CDR1 SGHKS and CDR2 YYEKEE. V loses 0 bases, J loses 4 bases, and the germline ends lie 16 bases apart. Reading from cysteine to phenylalanine, the CDR3 counts 16 amino acids. Only CDR3 DNA remains: 48 bases, in frame from the first base. The library came from PCR. The data were produced on an Illumina HiSeq 2500. Molecular barcoding was employed in the preparation of TCR libraries, with unique molecular identifiers being used to normalize TCRbeta repertoire quantification. TCRdb ran its own pipeline on the public reads, namely fastp trimming at Q25 and MiXCR clone calling, and kept in-frame beta chains. Rows with a matching CDR3 protein are joined into one entry that keeps the most common DNA and genes. This sample lists 500,000 to 600,000 distinct CDR3 sequences; over 25% were detected once. The top ten hold approximately 39% of the sample.

This specimen consisted of PBMCs, obtained before TCRalphabeta/CD19-depleted stem cell transplant. This clonotype was sampled from a boy younger than two with Wiskott-Aldrich syndrome, due to receive a stem cell transplant. The chain is made from TRBV5-5 and TRBJ1-2; the D gene cannot be resolved reliably. The CDR3 region reads CASSLVSVQPIYGYTF. The base sequence is TGTGCCAGCAGCTTGGTGTCTGTGCAGCCGATCTATGGCTACACCTTC.